This T cell receptor (beta chain) is from a study of shared clonotypes between healthy human individuals. Turning to this clone: Antigen specificity is unknown.

Method: immunoSEQ multiplex PCR; TCRdb's copy keeps in-frame clones and lacks some. The profile shows approximately 2.5 million clones, about 92% of them singletons. Trimming cost V 7 bases and J 3 bases, with 15 bases left between them. The CDR3 runs 15 residues. Germline V gene data show CDR1 as MNHNS and CDR2 as SASEGT. The study, taken as a whole, reports: In contrast to clonotypes shared by all four donors, non-shared clonotypes had lower generation probabilities.

V is TRBV6-1 and J is TRBJ2-2; D ambiguous. What was sequenced was naive CD4+ T cells sorted from blood. Subset defined: CD45RA+ positively selected. The TCR comes from a man aged 18 to 30 in good health. The CDR3: CASTPSRLDTGELFF. The CDR3 DNA reads TGTGCCAGCACTCCCTCTCGACTGGACACCGGGGAGCTGTTTTTT.